A few counts support the clone carrying this TCR beta chain. The germline gene is not matched at one end of the junction; a read error may be the cause. The authors ran a second PCR of about 6 to 11 cycles using a sample-barcoded 5' primer and a J-beta primer mix. One entry per CDR3 protein, called by TCRdb with MiXCR from the 5' RACE reads. This sample has around 800,000 distinct CDR3 sequences, with around 24% found just once. This entry comes from a study of blood T cells in healthy people across ages. The CDR3 length is 14 residues. This same sample was also part of a study on T cells of mothers and their children.

The sequenced sample was blood. The chain links TRBV12-3 or TRBV12-4 to TRBJ2-5; a weak D match, TRBD1 (6 bases). This clonotype was obtained from a boy younger than 18 in good health. The CDR3 DNA follows: TGTGCCAGCAGTTTCCGGGACATAAGAGAGGCCCAGTACTTC. Translation gives CASSFRDIREAQYF.